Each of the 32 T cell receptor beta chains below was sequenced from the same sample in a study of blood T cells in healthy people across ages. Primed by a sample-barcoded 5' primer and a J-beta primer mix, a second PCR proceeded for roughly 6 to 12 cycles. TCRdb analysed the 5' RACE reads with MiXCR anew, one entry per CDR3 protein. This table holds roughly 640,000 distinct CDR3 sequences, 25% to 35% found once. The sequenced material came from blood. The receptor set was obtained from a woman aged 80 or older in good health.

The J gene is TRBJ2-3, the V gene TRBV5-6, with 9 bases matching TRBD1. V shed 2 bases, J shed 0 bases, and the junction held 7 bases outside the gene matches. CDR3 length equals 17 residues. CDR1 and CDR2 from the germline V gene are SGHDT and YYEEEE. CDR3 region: CASSLPGQGQSTDTQYF. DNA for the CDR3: TGTGCCAGCAGCTTACCGGGACAGGGCCAGAGCACAGATACGCAGTATTTT.

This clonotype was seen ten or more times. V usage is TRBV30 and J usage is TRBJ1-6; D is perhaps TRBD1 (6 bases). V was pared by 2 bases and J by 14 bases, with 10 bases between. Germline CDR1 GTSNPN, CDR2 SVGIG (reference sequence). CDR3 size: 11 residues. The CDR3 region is CAWSPGEALHF. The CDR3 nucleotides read TGTGCCTGGAGTCCAGGGGAGGCCCTCCACTTT. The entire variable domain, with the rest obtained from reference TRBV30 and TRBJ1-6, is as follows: SQTIHQWPATLVQPVGSPLSLECTVEGTSNPNLYWYRQAAGRGLQLLFYSVGIGQISSEVPQNLSASRPQDRQFILSSKKLLLSDSGFYLCAWSPGEALHFGNGTRLTVT.

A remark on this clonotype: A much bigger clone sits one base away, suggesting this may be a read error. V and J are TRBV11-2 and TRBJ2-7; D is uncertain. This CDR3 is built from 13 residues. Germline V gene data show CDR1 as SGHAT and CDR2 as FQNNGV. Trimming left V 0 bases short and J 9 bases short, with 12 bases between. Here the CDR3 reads CASSLEFTDGQYF. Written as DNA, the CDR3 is TGTGCCAGCAGCTTAGAATTTACAGACGGGCAGTACTTC.

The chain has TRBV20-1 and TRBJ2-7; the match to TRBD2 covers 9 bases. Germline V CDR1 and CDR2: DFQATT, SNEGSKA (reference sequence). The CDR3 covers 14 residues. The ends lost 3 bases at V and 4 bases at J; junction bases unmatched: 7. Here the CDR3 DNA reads TGCAGTGCTAGCTCGCGCGGGGGGGCTTACGAGCAGTACTTC. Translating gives CSASSRGGAYEQYF.

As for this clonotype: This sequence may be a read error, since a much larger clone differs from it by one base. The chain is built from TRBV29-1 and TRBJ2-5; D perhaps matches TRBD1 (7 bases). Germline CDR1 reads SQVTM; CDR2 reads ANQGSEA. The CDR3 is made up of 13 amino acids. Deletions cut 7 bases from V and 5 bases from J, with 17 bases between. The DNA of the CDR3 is TGCAGCGGGGCTCAGGGGGGTGAGGAGACCCAGTACTTC. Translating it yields CSGAQGGEETQYF.

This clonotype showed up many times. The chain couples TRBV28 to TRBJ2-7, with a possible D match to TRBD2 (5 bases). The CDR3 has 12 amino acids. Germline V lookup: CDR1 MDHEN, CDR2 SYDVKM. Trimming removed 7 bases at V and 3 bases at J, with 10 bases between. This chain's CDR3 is CASNSGFYEQYF. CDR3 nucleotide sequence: TGTGCCAGCAATTCGGGGTTCTACGAGCAGTACTTC.

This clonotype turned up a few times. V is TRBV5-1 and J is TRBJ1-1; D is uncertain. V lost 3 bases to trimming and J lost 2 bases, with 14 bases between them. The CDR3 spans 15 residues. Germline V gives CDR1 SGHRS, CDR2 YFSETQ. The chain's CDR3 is CASSSPPTGNTEAFF. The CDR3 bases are TGCGCCAGCAGCTCACCCCCGACGGGCAACACTGAAGCTTTCTTT.

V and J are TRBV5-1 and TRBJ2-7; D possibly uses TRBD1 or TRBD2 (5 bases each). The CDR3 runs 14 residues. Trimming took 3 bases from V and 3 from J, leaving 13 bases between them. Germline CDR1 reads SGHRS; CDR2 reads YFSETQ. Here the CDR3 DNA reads TGCGCCAGCAGCTCCTCCGGGACGAACTACGAGCAGTACTTC. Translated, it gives CASSSSGTNYEQYF.

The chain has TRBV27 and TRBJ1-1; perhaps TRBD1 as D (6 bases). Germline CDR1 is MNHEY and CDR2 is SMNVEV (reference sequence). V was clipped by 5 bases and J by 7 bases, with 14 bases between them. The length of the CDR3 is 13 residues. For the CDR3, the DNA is TGTGCCAGCAGTGTCGTACAGGGAGGTGAAGCTTTCTTT. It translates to CASSVVQGGEAFF.

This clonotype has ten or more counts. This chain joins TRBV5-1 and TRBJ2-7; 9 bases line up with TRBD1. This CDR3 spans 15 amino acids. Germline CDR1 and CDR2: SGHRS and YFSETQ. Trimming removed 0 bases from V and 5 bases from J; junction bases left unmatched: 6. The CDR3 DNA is TGCGCCAGCAGCTTGGCCGGGACAGGGCCTCACGAGCAGTACTTC. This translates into CASSLAGTGPHEQYF.

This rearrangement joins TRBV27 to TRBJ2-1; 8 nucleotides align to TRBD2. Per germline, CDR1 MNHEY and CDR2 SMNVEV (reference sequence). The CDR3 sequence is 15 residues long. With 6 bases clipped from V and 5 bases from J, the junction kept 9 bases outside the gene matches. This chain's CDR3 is CASSQIAGTNNEQFF. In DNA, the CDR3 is TGTGCCAGCAGCCAGATAGCGGGGACTAACAATGAGCAGTTCTTC.

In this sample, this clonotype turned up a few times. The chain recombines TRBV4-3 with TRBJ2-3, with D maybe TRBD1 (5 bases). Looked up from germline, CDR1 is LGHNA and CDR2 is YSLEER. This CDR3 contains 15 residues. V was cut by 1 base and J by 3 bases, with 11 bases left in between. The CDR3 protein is CASSQGQRGTDTQYF. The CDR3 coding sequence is TGCGCCAGCAGCCAAGGGCAAAGGGGTACAGATACGCAGTATTTT.

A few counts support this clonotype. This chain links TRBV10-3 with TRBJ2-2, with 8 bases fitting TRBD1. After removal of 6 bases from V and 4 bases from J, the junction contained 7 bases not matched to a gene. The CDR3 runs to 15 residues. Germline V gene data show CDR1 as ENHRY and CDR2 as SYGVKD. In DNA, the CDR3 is TGTGCCATCAGCCCTGGGACAGGCGCCACCGGGGAGCTGTTTTTT. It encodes CAISPGTGATGELFF.

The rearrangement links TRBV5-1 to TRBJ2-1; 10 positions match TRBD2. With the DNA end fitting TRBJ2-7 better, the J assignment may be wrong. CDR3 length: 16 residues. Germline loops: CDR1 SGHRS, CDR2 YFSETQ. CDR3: CASSLASGGLYNEQYF. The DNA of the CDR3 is TGCGCCAGCAGCTTGGCTAGCGGGGGTCTCTACAATGAGCAGTACTTC.

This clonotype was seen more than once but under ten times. This CDR3 is CASSFYIAVGYTF. In nucleotides, the CDR3 is TGTGCCAGCAGTTTTTACATTGCTGTGGGCTACACCTTC. The chain is built from TRBV6-5 and TRBJ1-2; D ambiguous. The germline gives CDR1 MNHEY, CDR2 SVGAGI. V was cut by 4 bases and J by 8 bases, with 14 bases left in between. The CDR3 is 13 amino acids.

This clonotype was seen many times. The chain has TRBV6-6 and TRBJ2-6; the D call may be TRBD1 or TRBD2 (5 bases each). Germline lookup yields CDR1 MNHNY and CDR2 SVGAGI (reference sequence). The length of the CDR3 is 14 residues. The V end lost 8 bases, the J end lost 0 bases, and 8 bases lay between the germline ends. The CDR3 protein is CASWGSSGANVLTF. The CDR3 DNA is TGTGCCAGCTGGGGGAGCTCTGGGGCCAACGTCCTGACTTTC.

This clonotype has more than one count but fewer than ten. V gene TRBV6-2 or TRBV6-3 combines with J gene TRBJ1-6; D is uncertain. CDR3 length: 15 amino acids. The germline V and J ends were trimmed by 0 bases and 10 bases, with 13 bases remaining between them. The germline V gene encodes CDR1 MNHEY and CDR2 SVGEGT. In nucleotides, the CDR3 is TGTGCCAGCAGTTACTCAGAGGGTGTGAAATCACCCCTCCACTTT. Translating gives CASSYSEGVKSPLHF.

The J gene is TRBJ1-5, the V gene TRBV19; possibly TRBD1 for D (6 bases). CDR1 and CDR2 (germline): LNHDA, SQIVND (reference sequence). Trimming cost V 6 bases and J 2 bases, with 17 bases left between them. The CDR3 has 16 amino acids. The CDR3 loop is CASSKDTGNRNQPQHF. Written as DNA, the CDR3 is TGTGCCAGTAGCAAAGACACAGGGAATCGCAATCAGCCCCAGCATTTT.

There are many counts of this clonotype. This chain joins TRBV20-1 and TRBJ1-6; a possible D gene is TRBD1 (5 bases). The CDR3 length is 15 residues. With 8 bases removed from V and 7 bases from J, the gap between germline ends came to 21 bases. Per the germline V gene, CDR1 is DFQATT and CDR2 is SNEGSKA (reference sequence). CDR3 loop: CSSPDEGLKNSPLHF. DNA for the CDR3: TGCAGTTCCCCAGACGAGGGGCTGAAAAATTCACCCCTCCACTTT.

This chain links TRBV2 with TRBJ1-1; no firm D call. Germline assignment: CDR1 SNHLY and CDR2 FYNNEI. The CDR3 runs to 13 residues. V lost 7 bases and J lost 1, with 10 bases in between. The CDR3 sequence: CASTQTANTEAFF. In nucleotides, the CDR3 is TGTGCCAGCACTCAGACGGCGAACACTGAAGCTTTCTTT.

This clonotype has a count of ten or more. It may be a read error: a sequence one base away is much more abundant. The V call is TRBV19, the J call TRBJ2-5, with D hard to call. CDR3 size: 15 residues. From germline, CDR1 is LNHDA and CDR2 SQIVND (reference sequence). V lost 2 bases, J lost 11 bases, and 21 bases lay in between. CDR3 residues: CASSIYIMPPYEQYF. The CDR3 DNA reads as TGTGCCAGTAGTATATATATAATGCCCCCATATGAGCAGTACTTC.

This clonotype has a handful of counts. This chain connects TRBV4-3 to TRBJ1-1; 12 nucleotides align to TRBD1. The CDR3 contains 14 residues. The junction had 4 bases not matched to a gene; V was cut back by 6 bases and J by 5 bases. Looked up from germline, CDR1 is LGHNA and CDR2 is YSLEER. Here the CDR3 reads CASRGDRGRTEAFF. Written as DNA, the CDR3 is TGCGCCAGCAGGGGGGACAGGGGGCGAACTGAAGCTTTCTTT.

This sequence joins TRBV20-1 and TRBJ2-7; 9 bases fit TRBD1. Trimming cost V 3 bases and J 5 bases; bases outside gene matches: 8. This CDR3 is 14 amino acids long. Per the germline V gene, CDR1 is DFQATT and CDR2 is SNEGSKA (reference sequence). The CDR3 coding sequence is TGCAGTGCTAGTGTGCCGGGACAGGGCGACGAGCAGTACTTC. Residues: CSASVPGQGDEQYF.

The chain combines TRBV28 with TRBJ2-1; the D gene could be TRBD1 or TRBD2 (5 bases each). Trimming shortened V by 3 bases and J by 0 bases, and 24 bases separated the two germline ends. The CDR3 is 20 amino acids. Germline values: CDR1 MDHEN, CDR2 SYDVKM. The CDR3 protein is CASSFTLEGTGRSSYNEQFF. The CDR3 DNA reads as TGTGCCAGCAGTTTTACCTTAGAGGGGACCGGAAGAAGCTCCTACAATGAGCAGTTCTTC.

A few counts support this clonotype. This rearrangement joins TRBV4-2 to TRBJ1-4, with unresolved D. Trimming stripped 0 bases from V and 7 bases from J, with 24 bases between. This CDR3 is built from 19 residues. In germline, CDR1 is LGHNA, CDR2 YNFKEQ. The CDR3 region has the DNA TGTGCCAGCAGCCAAGATATTGGGAAAATAGCGTCGTGGGGTGAAAAACTGTTTTTT. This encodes CASSQDIGKIASWGEKLFF.

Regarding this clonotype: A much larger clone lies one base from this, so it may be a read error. CDR3 sequence: CASSQASGKRGGEQYF. CDR3 bases: TGTGCCAGCAGCCAAGCCTCGGGAAAGAGGGGCGGTGAGCAGTACTTC. J is TRBJ2-7 and V is TRBV14; D assignment may be TRBD1 or TRBD2 (5 bases each). The CDR3 spans 16 residues. Germline CDR1 reads SGHDN; CDR2 reads FVKESK. Between the trimmed V and J ends, which lost 1 base and 7 bases, there was a span of 20 bases. The whole variable domain, filled in from reference TRBV14 and TRBJ2-7, reads EAGVTQFPSHSVIEKGQTVTLRCDPISGHDNLYWYRRVMGKEIKFLLHFVKESKQDESGMPNNRFLAERTGGTYSTLKVQPAELEDSGVYFCASSQASGKRGGEQYFGPGTRLTVT.

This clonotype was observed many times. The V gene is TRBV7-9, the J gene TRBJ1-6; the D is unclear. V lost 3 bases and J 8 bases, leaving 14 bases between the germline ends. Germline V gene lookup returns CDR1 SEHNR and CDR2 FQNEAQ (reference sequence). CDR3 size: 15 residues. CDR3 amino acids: CASSFLRGGDSPLHF. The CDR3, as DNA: TGTGCCAGCAGCTTCCTACGGGGTGGGGATTCACCCCTCCACTTT.

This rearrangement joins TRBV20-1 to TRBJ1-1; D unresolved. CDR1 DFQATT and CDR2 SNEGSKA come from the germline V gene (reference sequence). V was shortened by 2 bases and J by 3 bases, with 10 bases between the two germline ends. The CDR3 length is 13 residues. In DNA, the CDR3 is TGCAGTGCTAGACCGAACGAACACACTGAAGCTTTCTTT. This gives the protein CSARPNEHTEAFF.

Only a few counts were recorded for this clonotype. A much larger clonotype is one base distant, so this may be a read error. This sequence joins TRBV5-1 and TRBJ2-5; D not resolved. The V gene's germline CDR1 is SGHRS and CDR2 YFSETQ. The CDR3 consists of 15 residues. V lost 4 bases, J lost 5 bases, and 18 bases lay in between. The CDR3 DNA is TGCGCCAGCAGCGCAGGTCAGTTCCCCCGGGAGACCCAGTACTTC. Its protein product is CASSAGQFPRETQYF. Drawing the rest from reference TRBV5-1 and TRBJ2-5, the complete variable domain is KAGVTQTPRYLIKTRGQQVTLSCSPISGHRSVSWYQQTPGQGLQFLFEYFSETQRNKGNFPGRFSGRQFSNSRSEMNVSTLELGDSALYLCASSAGQFPRETQYFGPGTRLLVL.

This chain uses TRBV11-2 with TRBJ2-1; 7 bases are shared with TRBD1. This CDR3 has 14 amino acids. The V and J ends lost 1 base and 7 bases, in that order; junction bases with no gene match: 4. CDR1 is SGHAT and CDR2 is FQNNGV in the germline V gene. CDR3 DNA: TGTGCCAGCAGCTTAGTGGGCAGGGGGAATGAGCAGTTCTTC. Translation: CASSLVGRGNEQFF. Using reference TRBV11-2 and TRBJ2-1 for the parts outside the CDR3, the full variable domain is EAGVAQSPRYKIIEKRQSVAFWCNPISGHATLYWYQQILGQGPKLLIQFQNNGVVDDSQLPKDRFSAERLKGVDSTLKIQPAKLEDSAVYLCASSLVGRGNEQFFGPGTRLTVL.

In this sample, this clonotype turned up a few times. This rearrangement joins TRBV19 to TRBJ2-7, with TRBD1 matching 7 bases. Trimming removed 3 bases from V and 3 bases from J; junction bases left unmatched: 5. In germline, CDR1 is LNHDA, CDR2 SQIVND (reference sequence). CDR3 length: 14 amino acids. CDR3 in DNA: TGTGCCAGTAGTATCAGGGGGAATGGCTACGAGCAGTACTTC. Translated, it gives CASSIRGNGYEQYF.

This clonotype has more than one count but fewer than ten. The CDR3 DNA is TGTGCCTGGAGTACAAAACTCAGGGGTATGAGCGCCGGGGAGCTGTTTTTT. Translating it yields CAWSTKLRGMSAGELFF. J is TRBJ2-2 and V is TRBV30, with D perhaps matching TRBD1 (6 bases). CDR1 GTSNPN and CDR2 SVGIG come from the germline V gene (reference sequence). The CDR3 runs 17 residues. The V end lost 2 bases, the J end lost 6 bases, and 22 bases lay between the germline ends.